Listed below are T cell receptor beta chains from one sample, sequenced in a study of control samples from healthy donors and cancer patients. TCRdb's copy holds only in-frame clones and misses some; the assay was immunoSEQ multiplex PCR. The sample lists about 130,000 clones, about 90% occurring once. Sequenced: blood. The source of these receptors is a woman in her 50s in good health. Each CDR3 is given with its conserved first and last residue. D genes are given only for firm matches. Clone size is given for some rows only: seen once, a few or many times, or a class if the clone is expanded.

CASSEAQGGEAFF,TGTGCCAGCAGTGAAGCCCAGGGGGGAGAAGCTTTCTTT,TRBV2,.,13,TRBJ1-1,TRBD1
CASSLDREVNQPQHF,TGTGCCAGTAGTCTGGACAGGGAGGTTAACCAGCCCCAGCATTTT,TRBV19,.,15,TRBJ1-5,TRBD1
CASSHLDTEAFF,TGTGCCAGCAGCCATCTGGACACTGAAGCTTTCTTT,TRBV3-1/TRBV3-2,.,12,TRBJ1-1,.
CASGVRLYGYTF,TGTGCCAGCGGAGTAAGGCTCTATGGCTACACCTTC,TRBV28,.,12,TRBJ1-2,.
CASSLQGNQPQHF,TGTGCCAGCAGTTTACAGGGCAATCAGCCCCAGCATTTT,TRBV6-6,few,13,TRBJ1-5,.
CASSIGQSSYNEQFF,TGTGCCAGTAGTATCGGGCAGAGCTCCTACAATGAGCAGTTCTTC,TRBV19,.,15,TRBJ2-1,.
CASRLNLAGAPYEQYF,TGCGCCAGCAGACTGAATCTAGCGGGGGCTCCCTACGAGCAGTACTTC,TRBV4-1,.,16,TRBJ2-7,TRBD2
CASRTGAIMNTEAFF,TGTGCCAGCAGGACAGGGGCCATCATGAACACTGAAGCTTTCTTT,TRBV2,.,15,TRBJ1-1,TRBD1
CASSRQGVYGYTF,TGTGCCAGCAGCCGACAGGGTGTCTATGGCTACACCTTC,TRBV28,.,13,TRBJ1-2,TRBD1
CASSLDSSYEQYF,TGTGCCAGCAGCCTGGACAGCTCCTACGAGCAGTACTTC,TRBV11-3,.,13,TRBJ2-7,.
CASSFGDLEQFF,TGTGCCAGCAGCTTTGGGGACCTAGAGCAGTTCTTC,TRBV11-2,.,12,TRBJ2-1,.
CATSLNRGNGYTF,TGTGCCACCAGCCTCAACAGGGGCAATGGCTACACCTTC,TRBV15,.,13,TRBJ1-2,TRBD1
CSVDVRGLANYGYTF,TGCAGCGTTGATGTCAGGGGGCTGGCTAACTATGGCTACACCTTC,TRBV29-1,.,15,TRBJ1-2,TRBD1
CAWSVGTGNQPQHF,TGTGCCTGGAGTGTAGGGACAGGCAATCAGCCCCAGCATTTT,TRBV30,once,14,TRBJ1-5,TRBD1
CASHGVAGDFTDTQYF,TGTGCCAGTCACGGGGTAGCGGGGGACTTCACAGATACGCAGTATTTT,TRBV19,.,16,TRBJ2-3,TRBD2
CASSRNTGDNSPLHF,TGTGCCAGCAGCCGGAACACAGGGGATAATTCACCCCTCCACTTT,TRBV6-5,.,15,TRBJ1-6,TRBD1
CASSSWGVSEAFF,TGCGCCAGCAGCTCATGGGGGGTTTCTGAAGCTTTCTTT,TRBV5-1,.,13,TRBJ1-1,.
CSVVGGTSGRAGSYEQYF,TGCAGCGTTGTTGGGGGGACTAGCGGGAGAGCGGGCTCCTACGAGCAGTACTTC,TRBV29-1,.,18,TRBJ2-7,TRBD2
CASSRDLSSGGYTF,TGCGCCAGCAGCCGGGACCTCTCAAGTGGAGGCTACACCTTC,TRBV4-1,.,14,TRBJ1-2,.
CASSLDRLSYEQYF,TGTGCCAGCTCATTAGACAGGCTTTCCTACGAGCAGTACTTC,TRBV18,.,14,TRBJ2-7,.